This entry concerns a single TCR beta chain. What it binds is not known. The CDR3 totals 15 residues. Per germline, CDR1 SNHLY and CDR2 FYNNEI. V gave up 8 bases and J gave up 7 bases; unmatched junction bases: 9. Data came from immunoSEQ multiplex PCR; TCRdb stores just in-frame clones and leaves some out. This sample has tens of thousands of clones, with around 93% found just once. The data were taken from a study of monozygotic twins with cystic fibrosis. Study findings and constraints: J usage was most co-twin-similar in 8 of 16 pairs, V in 13.

The chain couples TRBV2 to TRBJ2-1; 12 positions match TRBD2. The source material was blood. This sequence was found in a girl aged 2-10 years with cystic fibrosis. The CDR3, as DNA: TGTGCCAGCGTCCGATGGACTAGCGGGGATAATGAGCAGTTCTTC. Amino acid sequence: CASVRWTSGDNEQFF. Using reference TRBV2 and TRBJ2-1 for the parts outside the CDR3, the full variable domain is EPEVTQTPSHQVTQMGQEVILRCVPISNHLYFYWYRQILGQKVEFLVSFYNNEISEKSEIFDDQFSVERPDGSNFTLKIRSTKLEDSAMYFCASVRWTSGDNEQFFGPGTRLTVL.